This T cell receptor beta chain was sequenced for a study of cytomegalovirus exposure and HLA in healthy donors. With 60 Vbeta and 13 Jbeta primers, the PCR was carried out. Sequenced by immunoSEQ multiplex PCR; TCRdb stores in-frame clones only, minus some. The sample has some 100,000 clones, under 85% seen once. The specimen sequenced was PBMCs. This receptor was taken from a woman aged 40 to 49 in good health and CMV-seronegative.

The CDR3 nucleotides read TGCGCCAGCAGCTTGAAGAGCGGAGGGACCGGGGAGCTGTTTTTT. It translates to CASSLKSGGTGELFF. This sequence joins TRBV5-1 and TRBJ2-2; possible D gene TRBD2, 6 bases. The CDR3 spans 15 residues. Germline loops: CDR1 SGHRS, CDR2 YFSETQ. Between the trimmed V and J ends, which lost 1 base and 5 bases, there was a span of 12 bases.